The 30 T cell receptor beta chains presented below share a single source sample, sequenced in a study of blood T cell repertoires in COVID-19. Assay used: immunoSEQ multiplex PCR; TCRdb lists only in-frame clones, some missing. This table holds 200,000 to 250,000 clones, over 75% found once. Sample: peripheral blood. The receptors were sampled from a woman aged 40 to 49 who had recovered from COVID-19.

This chain connects TRBV28 to TRBJ2-2, with D possibly TRBD1 on 6 matching bases. Deletions cut 8 bases from V and 0 bases from J, with 10 bases between. The CDR3 extends over 14 amino acids. Germline assignment: CDR1 MDHEN and CDR2 SYDVKM. The CDR3 loop is CASLDRTNTGELFF. The DNA for the CDR3 is TGTGCCAGCCTGGACAGAACGAACACCGGGGAGCTGTTTTTT.

The chain combines TRBV9 with TRBJ1-5, with 9 bases matching TRBD1. The CDR3 loop spans 14 amino acids. Trimming cost V 4 bases and J 4 bases; bases outside gene matches: 3. Per germline, CDR1 SGDLS and CDR2 YYNGEE. CDR3 nucleotide sequence: TGTGCCAGCAGCACCGGGACAGGGAATCAGCCCCAGCATTTT. Its protein product is CASSTGTGNQPQHF. The full variable domain, rest sourced from reference TRBV9 and TRBJ1-5, is DSGVTQTPKHLITATGQRVTLRCSPRSGDLSVYWYQQSLDQGLQFLIQYYNGEERAKGNILERFSAQQFPDLHSELNLSSLELGDSALYFCASSTGTGNQPQHFGDGTRLSIL.

The chain couples TRBV19 to TRBJ2-7, with D unclear. CDR3 size: 15 residues. Germline assignment: CDR1 LNHDA and CDR2 SQIVND (reference sequence). Trimming cost V 5 bases and J 0 bases, with 14 bases left between them. CDR3: CASSVLAASSYEQYF. The CDR3, as DNA: TGTGCCAGTAGTGTATTGGCAGCTAGCTCCTACGAGCAGTACTTC.

The chain employs TRBV27 and TRBJ2-1, with 9 nucleotides matching TRBD2. Germline CDR1 and CDR2: MNHEY and SMNVEV (reference sequence). The CDR3 contains 14 residues. With V trimmed by 6 bases and J by 3 bases, 3 bases remained unmatched. The CDR3 nucleotides read TGTGCCAGCAGAATGACTAGCGGCTACAATGAGCAGTTCTTC. Residues: CASRMTSGYNEQFF.

The chain links TRBV4-1 to TRBJ1-6; the D is unclear. CDR1 MGHRA and CDR2 YSYEKL come from the germline V gene. The CDR3 spans 18 residues. Deletions cut 0 bases from V and 0 bases from J, with 12 bases between. CDR3 bases: TGCGCCAGCAGCCAAGATCCGCGGCGGAGCTCCTATAATTCACCCCTCCACTTT. It yields the protein CASSQDPRRSSYNSPLHF.

The chain is built from TRBV2 and TRBJ2-7; D might be TRBD1 (5 bases). Trimming pared 0 bases from V and 3 bases from J, leaving 9 bases between. CDR1 and CDR2 (germline): SNHLY, FYNNEI. This CDR3 comprises 14 residues. The CDR3 reads CASSEARQGYEQYF. CDR3 nucleotides: TGTGCCAGCAGTGAAGCACGGCAGGGCTACGAGCAGTACTTC.

J is TRBJ2-7 and V is TRBV9; 7 bases agree with TRBD2. This CDR3 contains 12 residues. J was trimmed by 4 bases and V by 3 bases; bases with no gene match: 1. Germline CDR1 is SGDLS and CDR2 is YYNGEE. The CDR3 here is CASSEGGYEQYF. CDR3 DNA sequence: TGTGCCAGCAGCGAGGGAGGGTACGAGCAGTACTTC.

A remark on this clone: Different DNA sequences within this sample yield the same CDR3. The genes are TRBV7-2 and TRBJ1-2; no firm D call. The V end was cut by 1 base, the J end by 2 bases, with 8 bases between. The CDR3 contains 14 residues. Germline V gives CDR1 SGHTA, CDR2 FQGNSA. CDR3 residues: CASSLDSGNYGYTF. CDR3 bases: TGTGCCAGCAGCTTAGATTCGGGGAACTATGGCTACACCTTC.

V gene TRBV6-2 or TRBV6-3 combines with J gene TRBJ2-7; 10 bases match TRBD1. J gave up 3 bases and V 5 bases, and 7 bases lay outside the gene matches. Germline V lookup: CDR1 MNHEY, CDR2 SVGEGT. The CDR3 runs to 15 residues. As DNA, the CDR3 is TGTGCCAGCAGTGACCGGACAGGGGGTATCTACGAGCAGTACTTC. This codes for CASSDRTGGIYEQYF.

The CDR3 DNA sequence: TGTGCCAGCAGCATCCGGGACAGGACCGTCAATGAGCAGTTCTTC. Protein sequence: CASSIRDRTVNEQFF. This chain joins TRBV28 and TRBJ2-1, with 8 nucleotides matching TRBD1. The CDR3 is 15 residues long. Germline V gene data show CDR1 as MDHEN and CDR2 as SYDVKM. The junction had 10 bases not matched to a gene; V was cut back by 6 bases and J by 6 bases.

This chain uses TRBV5-5 with TRBJ1-3; a possible D gene is TRBD1 (6 bases). The CDR3 spans 15 residues. Germline lookup yields CDR1 SGHKS and CDR2 YYEKEE (reference sequence). Trimming took 0 bases from V and 1 from J, leaving 8 bases between them. CDR3 sequence reads: CASSLGQASGNTIYF. The CDR3 bases are TGTGCCAGCAGCTTGGGACAGGCATCTGGAAACACCATATATTTT.

This clone was picked up one time. V is TRBV30 and J is TRBJ2-1, with TRBD2 matching over 7 bases. CDR1 is GTSNPN and CDR2 is SVGIG in the germline V gene (reference sequence). The junction had 11 bases not matched to a gene; V was cut back by 0 bases and J by 6 bases. The CDR3 has 16 amino acids. The CDR3 sequence: CAWSVQSLAASNEQFF. As DNA, the CDR3 is TGTGCCTGGAGTGTACAGTCCCTAGCGGCCTCCAATGAGCAGTTCTTC.

This clone was found a few times. The chain's CDR3 is CASSYRDRVEETF. CDR3 in DNA: TGTGCCAGCAGTTACCGGGACAGGGTAGAAGAGACCTTC. This chain joins TRBV6-5 and TRBJ1-2, with 9 nucleotides matching TRBD1. Trimming at V came to 2 bases and at J to 14 bases, leaving 9 bases not matched to a gene. The CDR3 consists of 13 residues. The germline gives CDR1 MNHEY, CDR2 SVGAGI.

This clone was seen once. This chain links TRBV12-3 or TRBV12-4 with TRBJ2-1, with D possibly matching TRBD1 (5 bases). The CDR3 contains 12 residues. Trimming cost V 6 bases and J 6 bases, with 9 bases left between them. The CDR3 is CASRQVVNEQFF. CDR3 DNA sequence: TGTGCCAGCAGACAGGTCGTCAATGAGCAGTTCTTC.

This chain connects TRBV4-3 to TRBJ2-1, with TRBD2 matching 9 bases. The CDR3 is 17 amino acids. Germline assignment: CDR1 LGHNA and CDR2 YSLEER. V lost 0 bases and J lost 7; bases outside the gene matches: 10. The CDR3 protein is CASSQDRGGRAINEQFF. The CDR3 nucleotides read TGCGCCAGCAGCCAAGATCGCGGCGGGAGGGCCATTAATGAGCAGTTCTTC.

The CDR3 region has the DNA TGTGCCAGCAGTTTAAGGGGCCCAGGGTCAGGAAACACCATATATTTT. As protein: CASSLRGPGSGNTIYF. This sequence joins TRBV28 and TRBJ1-3, with D tentatively TRBD1 (5 bases). CDR3 length: 16 amino acids. With 2 bases removed from V and 4 bases from J, the gap between germline ends came to 15 bases. From germline, CDR1 is MDHEN and CDR2 SYDVKM.

This sequence joins TRBV15 and TRBJ2-7; 7 bases agree with TRBD2. This CDR3 is built from 15 residues. Germline V lookup: CDR1 LNHNV, CDR2 YYDKDF (reference sequence). Trimming took 3 bases from V and 2 from J; bases not matched to a gene: 7. CDR3 region: CATSREGRGAYEQYF. The CDR3 bases are TGTGCCACCAGCAGGGAGGGACGGGGGGCCTACGAGCAGTACTTC. Based on the CDR3 plus reference TRBV15 and TRBJ2-7, the full variable domain is DAMVIQNPRYQVTQFGKPVTLSCSQTLNHNVMYWYQQKSSQAPKLLFHYYDKDFNNEADTPDNFQSRRPNTSFCFLDIRSPGLGDTAMYLCATSREGRGAYEQYFGPGTRLTVT.

This clone was counted a single time. The chain employs TRBV6-1 and TRBJ2-7; 10 nucleotides match TRBD2. Germline CDR1 is MNHNS and CDR2 is SASEGT. This CDR3 has 16 residues. Losses at the gene ends were 2 bases for V and 6 bases for J; bases not matched to a gene: 10. The CDR3 sequence is CASSENTSGINSEQYF. CDR3 in DNA: TGTGCCAGCAGTGAAAATACTAGCGGGATTAACAGCGAGCAGTACTTC.

The chain couples TRBV7-2 to TRBJ2-7; D is undetermined. V was clipped by 4 bases and J by 0 bases, with 10 bases between them. In germline, CDR1 is SGHTA, CDR2 FQGNSA. The CDR3 sequence is 14 residues long. The CDR3, as DNA: TGTGCCAGCAGCTCCCAGTCTTCCTCCTACGAGCAGTACTTC. Protein sequence: CASSSQSSSYEQYF.

The gene calls are TRBV7-9 and TRBJ2-2; 12 bases map to TRBD2. Per the germline V gene, CDR1 is SEHNR and CDR2 is FQNEAQ (reference sequence). The CDR3 loop spans 16 amino acids. Losses at the gene ends were 6 bases for V and 3 bases for J; bases not matched to a gene: 5. CDR3 in amino acids: CASSSSGRGDTGELFF. The CDR3 bases are TGTGCCAGCAGTTCTAGCGGGAGGGGTGACACCGGGGAGCTGTTTTTT.

This clone has a single count. The gene calls are TRBV19 and TRBJ2-1, with 7 bases fitting TRBD2. The ends lost 3 bases at V and 9 bases at J; junction bases unmatched: 11. Germline V CDR1 and CDR2: LNHDA, SQIVND (reference sequence). The CDR3 is made up of 15 amino acids. The CDR3 reads CASSISPGGNGEQFF. CDR3 DNA sequence: TGTGCCAGTAGTATTTCTCCGGGAGGAAACGGTGAGCAGTTCTTC.

The chain couples TRBV2 to TRBJ2-7; 9 bases match TRBD1. The V gene end was trimmed by 8 bases and the J gene end by 3 bases; junction bases not matched to a gene: 11. Germline CDR1 SNHLY, CDR2 FYNNEI. This CDR3 spans 15 amino acids. Here the CDR3 DNA reads TGTGCCAGCGCACTGAACGGGACAGGGAACTACGAGCAGTACTTC. Its translation is CASALNGTGNYEQYF.

The chain uses TRBV5-1 and TRBJ2-3; TRBD1 aligns across 8 bases. After removal of 4 bases from V and 2 bases from J, the junction contained 3 bases not matched to a gene. CDR1 is SGHRS and CDR2 is YFSETQ in the germline V gene. The CDR3 length is 14 residues. CDR3 sequence: CASSPDRVTDTQYF. For the CDR3, the DNA is TGCGCCAGCAGCCCGGACAGGGTCACAGATACGCAGTATTTT. Full variable domain (remainder filled in from reference TRBV5-1 and TRBJ2-3): KAGVTQTPRYLIKTRGQQVTLSCSPISGHRSVSWYQQTPGQGLQFLFEYFSETQRNKGNFPGRFSGRQFSNSRSEMNVSTLELGDSALYLCASSPDRVTDTQYFGPGTRLTVL.

The V and J genes are TRBV29-1 and TRBJ2-1; 7 bases are shared with TRBD2. V gave up 5 bases and J gave up 4 bases; unmatched junction bases: 5. Germline V gene sequence: CDR1 SQVTM, CDR2 ANQGSEA. The CDR3 has 13 amino acids. This chain's CDR3 is CSVRPSGYNEQFF. The CDR3 DNA sequence: TGCAGCGTTCGGCCTAGCGGATACAATGAGCAGTTCTTC.

This chain joins TRBV18 and TRBJ2-2, with D perhaps matching TRBD2 (6 bases). CDR1 and CDR2 (germline): KGHSH, LQKENI. This CDR3 contains 15 residues. V lost 2 bases and J 2 bases, leaving 9 bases between the germline ends. DNA for the CDR3: TGTGCCAGCTCACCAGGGGGGAGTAACACCGGGGAGCTGTTTTTT. It yields the protein CASSPGGSNTGELFF.

This chain joins TRBV24-1 and TRBJ1-1; TRBD1 agrees at 7 bases. The V and J ends lost 4 bases and 9 bases, in that order; junction bases with no gene match: 16. The germline CDR1 and CDR2 sequences are KGHDR and SFDVKD. The CDR3 runs to 16 residues. CDR3 loop: CATSDSRQGGSTKAFF. CDR3 sequence (DNA): TGTGCCACCAGTGACTCAAGACAGGGTGGCTCTACAAAAGCTTTCTTT.

The rearrangement links TRBV27 to TRBJ2-1, with 9 bases matching TRBD1. Germline CDR1 MNHEY, CDR2 SMNVEV (reference sequence). This CDR3 is 17 amino acids long. V lost 5 bases and J lost 1; bases outside the gene matches: 9. The CDR3 bases are TGTGCCAGCAGTACCTCCCCCGGGACAGGGTCCTACAATGAGCAGTTCTTC. Protein product: CASSTSPGTGSYNEQFF.

The chain recombines TRBV6-2 or TRBV6-3 with TRBJ1-6; TRBD1 matches at 11 bases. The CDR3 runs 14 residues. The junction had 5 bases not matched to a gene; V was cut back by 6 bases and J by 10 bases. Germline CDR1 MNHEY, CDR2 SVGEGT. For the CDR3, the DNA is TGTGCCAGCAGCCTGGACAGGGGGCACTCACCCCTCCACTTT. It encodes CASSLDRGHSPLHF.

The chain employs TRBV7-2 and TRBJ2-3; D perhaps matches TRBD1 (6 bases). From germline, CDR1 is SGHTA and CDR2 FQGNSA. V shed 1 base and J shed 6 bases, with 11 bases lying between them. The CDR3 has 14 residues. The CDR3 spells CASSLEGEVDTQYF. In DNA form, the CDR3 reads TGTGCCAGCAGCTTAGAGGGGGAAGTTGATACGCAGTATTTT.

V is TRBV6-6 and J is TRBJ1-4; a possible D gene is TRBD1 (6 bases). Germline V gene sequence: CDR1 MNHNY, CDR2 SVGAGI (reference sequence). The germline V and J ends were trimmed by 6 bases and 4 bases, with 12 bases remaining between them. This CDR3 has 14 residues. CDR3 loop: CASRRQANNEKLFF. The CDR3 DNA sequence: TGTGCCAGCAGACGACAGGCCAATAATGAAAAACTGTTTTTT.